This T cell receptor beta chain was observed in a study of T cells in localized non-small cell lung cancer. Comments on this clone: Its target is unknown.

Study-level findings and limits: T cell clonality was highest in uninvolved adjacent lung, above tumor.

The repertoire was sequenced with immunoSEQ multiplex PCR; TCRdb's copy has only in-frame clones and lacks some. The repertoire holds around 29,000 clones, with about 90% as singletons. Trimming stripped 2 bases from V and 8 bases from J, with 4 bases between. Germline loops: CDR1 SNHLY, CDR2 FYNNEI. This CDR3 region has 11 residues. Sequencing used peripheral blood mononuclear cells, obtained before any cancer treatment. The chain joins TRBV2 to TRBJ2-1; no reliable D call. This receptor was identified in a woman aged 35 to 70 with stage III lung adenocarcinoma. The CDR3 loop reads CASSEYYEQFF. CDR3 DNA: TGTGCCAGCAGTGAATACTATGAGCAGTTCTTC.